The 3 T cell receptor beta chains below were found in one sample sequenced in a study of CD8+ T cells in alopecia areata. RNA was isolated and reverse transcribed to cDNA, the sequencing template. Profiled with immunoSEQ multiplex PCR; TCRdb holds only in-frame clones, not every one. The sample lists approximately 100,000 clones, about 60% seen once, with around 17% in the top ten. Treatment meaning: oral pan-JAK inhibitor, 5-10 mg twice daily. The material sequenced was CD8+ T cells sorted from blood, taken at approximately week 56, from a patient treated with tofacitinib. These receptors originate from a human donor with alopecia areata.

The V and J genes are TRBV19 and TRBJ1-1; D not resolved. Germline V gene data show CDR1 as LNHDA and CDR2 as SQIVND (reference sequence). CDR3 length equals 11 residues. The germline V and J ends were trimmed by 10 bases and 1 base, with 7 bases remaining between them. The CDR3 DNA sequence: TGTGCCACTAGACAGAACACTGAAGCTTTCTTT. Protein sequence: CATRQNTEAFF.

The CDR3 coding sequence is TGTGCCAGCGGGGTGGGAGGGGCCGGACGCGGAGCTTTCTTT. It codes for CASGVGGAGRGAFF. This chain joins TRBV27 and TRBJ1-1; maybe TRBD1 (5 bases). The CDR3 length is 14 residues. Trimming shortened V by 8 bases and J by 10 bases, and 23 bases separated the two germline ends. Looked up from germline, CDR1 is MNHEY and CDR2 is SMNVEV (reference sequence).

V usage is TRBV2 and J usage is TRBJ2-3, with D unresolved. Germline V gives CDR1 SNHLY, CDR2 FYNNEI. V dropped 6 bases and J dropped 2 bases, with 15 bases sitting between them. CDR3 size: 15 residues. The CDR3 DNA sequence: TGTGCCAGCAGCCTCTCGATTTCGTTCACAGATACGCAGTATTTT. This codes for CASSLSISFTDTQYF.